Below are 2 T cell receptor beta chains sequenced from a single sample in a study of T cell responses to AZD1222 COVID-19 vaccine. Clones were read by immunoSEQ multiplex PCR, and TCRdb kept only the in-frame ones, dropping some. This table has 120,000 to 150,000 clones, 70% to 90% appearing once. The sample was peripheral blood, taken 28 days after the second AZD1222 dose. These TCRs come from an adult who received the AZD1222 COVID-19 vaccine.

The genes are TRBV5-4 and TRBJ2-1; D possibly corresponds to TRBD1 (5 bases). The CDR3 runs 14 residues. Trimming pared 2 bases from V and 5 bases from J, leaving 11 bases between. The germline V gene encodes CDR1 SGHNT and CDR2 YYREEE (reference sequence). CDR3 DNA: TGTGCCAGCAGCTTTGCCAGGGCTAACAATGAGCAGTTCTTC. Its protein is CASSFARANNEQFF.

V and J are TRBV5-1 and TRBJ1-1; 8 bases fit TRBD1. The CDR3 consists of 12 residues. The V segment lost 4 bases and the J segment 7 bases; nucleotides outside the gene matches: 3. The V gene's germline CDR1 is SGHRS and CDR2 YFSETQ. CDR3 DNA: TGCGCCAGCAGCGTCGACAGGGGTGAAGCTTTCTTT. Residues: CASSVDRGEAFF.